Listed below are T cell receptor beta chains from one sample, sequenced in a study of blood T cells in healthy people across ages. Via MiXCR, TCRdb re-called the 5' RACE reads, giving one row per CDR3 protein. The data contain approximately 690,000 distinct CDR3 sequences, approximately 59% of them singletons. The sequencing sample was made of blood. These receptors originate from a man aged 55 to 70 in good health. Both conserved end residues are part of each CDR3. Fields, in order: clone size, J gene, V gene, D gene, CDR3 DNA, CDR3 protein. D genes are given only for firm matches. Rows give clone size only sometimes, using once, few, many, or a class for an expanded clone.

clone size: .
J gene: TRBJ2-1
V gene: TRBV5-1
D gene: TRBD1
CDR3 DNA: TGCGCCAGCAGCGCCGAGACAGGGGGAGCGCACAATGAGCAGTTCTTC
CDR3 protein: CASSAETGGAHNEQFF

clone size: .
J gene: TRBJ2-5
V gene: TRBV5-1
D gene: .
CDR3 DNA: TGCGCCAGCAGCGGGCCCCAGGGAAGGAAGACCCAGTACTTC
CDR3 protein: CASSGPQGRKTQYF

clone size: once
J gene: TRBJ1-1
V gene: TRBV18
D gene: TRBD1
CDR3 DNA: TGTGCCAGCTCACCACGGACAGGTCGGGGGAACACTGAAGCTTTCTTT
CDR3 protein: CASSPRTGRGNTEAFF

clone size: .
J gene: TRBJ2-5
V gene: TRBV5-1
D gene: .
CDR3 DNA: TGCGCCAGCAGCTTGGAGGGCAGGAGGAGGGAGACCCAGTACTTC
CDR3 protein: CASSLEGRRRETQYF

clone size: once
J gene: TRBJ1-2
V gene: TRBV5-1
D gene: .
CDR3 DNA: TGCGCCAGCAGCCTCGGGGGGACTATTAACTATGGCTACACCTTC
CDR3 protein: CASSLGGTINYGYTF

clone size: few
J gene: TRBJ2-5
V gene: TRBV29-1
D gene: .
CDR3 DNA: TGCAGCGTTGGCATGCGGCAAGAGACCCAGTACTTC
CDR3 protein: CSVGMRQETQYF

clone size: .
J gene: TRBJ2-5
V gene: TRBV28
D gene: TRBD1
CDR3 DNA: TGTGCCAGCAGAGGGACAGGGGGCAGGGAGACCCAGTACTTC
CDR3 protein: CASRGTGGRETQYF

clone size: .
J gene: TRBJ1-2
V gene: TRBV7-2
D gene: .
CDR3 DNA: TGTGCCAGCAGCACTGCGGCAGGGGACTATGGCTACACCTTC
CDR3 protein: CASSTAAGDYGYTF

clone size: .
J gene: TRBJ2-3
V gene: TRBV5-1
D gene: .
CDR3 DNA: TGCGCCAGCAGCTTGCCAGGTCCGCCGGGGGATACGCAGTATTTT
CDR3 protein: CASSLPGPPGDTQYF

clone size: .
J gene: TRBJ2-1
V gene: TRBV21-1
D gene: .
CDR3 DNA: TGTGCCAGCAGCATCCAGAAAGCGGGGGGTAACAATGAGCAGTTCTTC
CDR3 protein: CASSIQKAGGNNEQFF

clone size: many
J gene: TRBJ1-5
V gene: TRBV28
D gene: TRBD1
CDR3 DNA: TGTGCCAGCAGTAAACCCTACAGGGGAAGAAATCAGCCCCAGCATTTT
CDR3 protein: CASSKPYRGRNQPQHF

clone size: .
J gene: TRBJ1-2
V gene: TRBV5-1
D gene: .
CDR3 DNA: TGCGCCAGCAGCTTTGACACCAGTAACTATGGCTACACCTTC
CDR3 protein: CASSFDTSNYGYTF

clone size: .
J gene: TRBJ1-2
V gene: TRBV12-3/TRBV12-4
D gene: .
CDR3 DNA: TGTGCCAGCAGAGTCTTCTCGGGACGCTTCGGCGATGGCTACACCTTC
CDR3 protein: CASRVFSGRFGDGYTF

clone size: once
J gene: TRBJ1-5
V gene: TRBV2
D gene: TRBD1
CDR3 DNA: TGTGCCAGCAGCCAGGGGGTCAATCAGCCCCAGCATTTT
CDR3 protein: CASSQGVNQPQHF

clone size: .
J gene: TRBJ2-7
V gene: TRBV10-3
D gene: TRBD2
CDR3 DNA: TGTGCCATCAGTCCCGCGGCGGGGGATCACAATGAGCAGTACTTC
CDR3 protein: CAISPAAGDHNEQYF

clone size: .
J gene: TRBJ1-4
V gene: TRBV13
D gene: .
CDR3 DNA: TGTGCCAGCAGCGGGCCAGGGCGAAATGAAAAACTGTTTTTT
CDR3 protein: CASSGPGRNEKLFF

clone size: .
J gene: TRBJ2-5
V gene: TRBV4-1
D gene: TRBD2
CDR3 DNA: TGCGCCAGCAGCCAAGACGGACTAGTTCAAGAGACCCAGTACTTC
CDR3 protein: CASSQDGLVQETQYF

clone size: .
J gene: TRBJ2-3
V gene: TRBV6-6
D gene: .
CDR3 DNA: TGTGCCAGCAGTCCGGGACTGATAACAGATACGCAGTATTTT
CDR3 protein: CASSPGLITDTQYF

clone size: .
J gene: TRBJ1-2
V gene: TRBV5-5
D gene: TRBD1
CDR3 DNA: TGTGCCAGCAGTTCCGGGACAGGGGAAGGCTACACCTTC
CDR3 protein: CASSSGTGEGYTF

clone size: .
J gene: TRBJ2-7
V gene: TRBV6-2/TRBV6-3
D gene: .
CDR3 DNA: TGTGCCAGCAGTCACCTGGGACAGCAGTACTTC
CDR3 protein: CASSHLGQQYF

clone size: .
J gene: TRBJ1-2
V gene: TRBV3-1
D gene: .
CDR3 DNA: TGTGCCAGCAGCCCCCTTCTTGACCATTATGGCAACACCTTC
CDR3 protein: CASSPLLDHYGNTF

clone size: .
J gene: TRBJ2-1
V gene: TRBV11-2
D gene: .
CDR3 DNA: TGTGCCAGCAGCTTCCCGGGTGAGCAGTTCTTC
CDR3 protein: CASSFPGEQFF

clone size: .
J gene: TRBJ2-7
V gene: TRBV5-1
D gene: TRBD2
CDR3 DNA: TGCGCCAGCAGCTACGGACTAGCGGGGGGCGGCGAGCAGTACTTC
CDR3 protein: CASSYGLAGGGEQYF

clone size: .
J gene: TRBJ1-2
V gene: TRBV6-5
D gene: .
CDR3 DNA: TGTGCCACCACAGTGGTAGGCTACACCTTC
CDR3 protein: CATTVVGYTF

clone size: .
J gene: TRBJ1-2
V gene: TRBV7-6
D gene: .
CDR3 DNA: TGTGCCAGCAGCCTCGGCGGGGGAGACTATGGCTACACCTTC
CDR3 protein: CASSLGGGDYGYTF

clone size: once
J gene: TRBJ2-2
V gene: TRBV9
D gene: .
CDR3 DNA: TGTGCCAGCAGCGTAGAAGGCCGGGCCGGGGAGCTGTTTTTT
CDR3 protein: CASSVEGRAGELFF

clone size: .
J gene: TRBJ2-7
V gene: TRBV6-1
D gene: TRBD1
CDR3 DNA: TGTGCCAGCAGGTGGGACAGGGGGTTAAGCAATGAGCAGTACTTC
CDR3 protein: CASRWDRGLSNEQYF

clone size: .
J gene: TRBJ1-5
V gene: TRBV6-2/TRBV6-3
D gene: TRBD1
CDR3 DNA: TGTGCCAGCAGTCCCCTTCAGGGGGCTGAAAGCAATCAGCCCCAGCATTTT
CDR3 protein: CASSPLQGAESNQPQHF

clone size: few
J gene: TRBJ2-5
V gene: TRBV3-1
D gene: .
CDR3 DNA: TGTGCCAGCAGCCAAGGCGGGACTTCGAAAGAGACCCAGTACTTC
CDR3 protein: CASSQGGTSKETQYF

clone size: .
J gene: TRBJ2-3
V gene: TRBV25-1
D gene: .
CDR3 DNA: TGTGCCAGCAGTGAGATCCAGGGGACAGATACGCAGTATTTT
CDR3 protein: CASSEIQGTDTQYF

clone size: .
J gene: TRBJ2-7
V gene: TRBV11-2
D gene: .
CDR3 DNA: TGTGCCAGCAGCTTATGGGCAGGGGAAACACAGGGGTACTTC
CDR3 protein: CASSLWAGETQGYF

clone size: .
J gene: TRBJ2-1
V gene: TRBV12-3/TRBV12-4
D gene: TRBD2
CDR3 DNA: TGTGCCAGCAGAACGGGACTAGCGGGAGAGGGCTCCTACAATGAGCAGTTCTTC
CDR3 protein: CASRTGLAGEGSYNEQFF

clone size: few
J gene: TRBJ1-5
V gene: TRBV3-1
D gene: .
CDR3 DNA: TGTGCCAGCAGCCAGGGGTGGGGGGGTCGGCCCCAGCATTTT
CDR3 protein: CASSQGWGGRPQHF

clone size: many
J gene: TRBJ1-6
V gene: TRBV2
D gene: .
CDR3 DNA: TGTGCCAGCAGTCCTTCGGGCTGGGGTAATTCACCCCTCCACTTT
CDR3 protein: CASSPSGWGNSPLHF

clone size: few
J gene: TRBJ2-5
V gene: TRBV27
D gene: TRBD1
CDR3 DNA: TGTGCCAGCAGTCTATGGGGGACAGGGGGCCAAGAGACCCAGTACTTC
CDR3 protein: CASSLWGTGGQETQYF

clone size: .
J gene: TRBJ2-4
V gene: TRBV6-5
D gene: TRBD1
CDR3 DNA: TGTGCCAGCAGTTCAGACAGGGGATCGGGGCGGCAGTACTTC
CDR3 protein: CASSSDRGSGRQYF

clone size: .
J gene: TRBJ2-5
V gene: TRBV6-1
D gene: .
CDR3 DNA: TGTGCCAGCAGTGAAACCGGGAATCCAGAGACCCAGTACTTC
CDR3 protein: CASSETGNPETQYF

clone size: .
J gene: TRBJ1-2
V gene: TRBV12-5
D gene: .
CDR3 DNA: TGTGCTAGTGGTTTGGTACCCAATGGCTACACCTTC
CDR3 protein: CASGLVPNGYTF

clone size: .
J gene: TRBJ1-2
V gene: TRBV29-1
D gene: .
CDR3 DNA: TGCAGCGTCGAAGATCCGGGGTTAATAGACCATGGCTACACCTTC
CDR3 protein: CSVEDPGLIDHGYTF

clone size: .
J gene: TRBJ2-3
V gene: TRBV20-1
D gene: .
CDR3 DNA: TGCAGTGCTAAGGGGCACCCCGGGGGAGATACGCAGTATTTT
CDR3 protein: CSAKGHPGGDTQYF

clone size: .
J gene: TRBJ2-4
V gene: TRBV5-1
D gene: .
CDR3 DNA: TGCGCCAGCAGCTCCACAGGGGCCAAAAACATTCAGTACTTC
CDR3 protein: CASSSTGAKNIQYF

clone size: .
J gene: TRBJ2-1
V gene: TRBV20-1
D gene: TRBD1
CDR3 DNA: TGCAGTGCCAAAGGACAGGGGCGGGACAATGAGCAGTTCTTC
CDR3 protein: CSAKGQGRDNEQFF

clone size: .
J gene: TRBJ2-3
V gene: TRBV24-1
D gene: .
CDR3 DNA: TGTGCCACCAGTGATTTTAGCAAGGGGGTTGGGGTGGCAGATACGCAGTATTTT
CDR3 protein: CATSDFSKGVGVADTQYF

clone size: .
J gene: TRBJ2-3
V gene: TRBV7-9
D gene: TRBD2
CDR3 DNA: TGTGCCAGCAGCTTAGGGGCTAGCGGATCCCCCCCTCCCACAGATACGCAGTATTTT
CDR3 protein: CASSLGASGSPPPTDTQYF

clone size: .
J gene: TRBJ2-7
V gene: TRBV15
D gene: .
CDR3 DNA: TGTGCCACCAGCAGAGATCGGGGGACAAAAAACAATGAGCAGTACTTC
CDR3 protein: CATSRDRGTKNNEQYF